A selection of T cell receptor beta chains follows, all from one sample in a study of blood T cell repertoires in COVID-19. Using immunoSEQ multiplex PCR, the repertoire was profiled, and TCRdb retains in-frame clones only, with some absent. The sample shows around 250,000 clones, 80% to 90% of them seen only once. Sequencing was carried out using peripheral blood. Source of these receptors: a man in his fifties or sixties with acute or convalescent COVID-19. Both conserved end residues are part of each CDR3. The D gene is left open where the match is weak. For some rows the clone size is stated as once, few or many, or as a class when expanded; others skip it.

CDR3 | DNA | V | length | D | J | size
CASRPTSGTGVYEQYF | TGTGCCAGCAGACCCACCTCCGGGACAGGGGTCTACGAGCAGTACTTC | TRBV2 | 16 | TRBD1 | TRBJ2-7 | once
CASSFWEGNYGYTF | TGCGCCAGCAGCTTTTGGGAGGGAAACTATGGCTACACCTTC | TRBV5-1 | 14 | . | TRBJ1-2 | .
CASSTGKSGEQFF | TGTGCCAGCTCAACAGGGAAATCTGGTGAGCAGTTCTTC | TRBV2 | 13 | . | TRBJ2-1 | few
CASSFLETQYF | TGTGCCAGCAGTTTCTTAGAGACCCAGTACTTC | TRBV6-6 | 11 | . | TRBJ2-5 | .
CASSSLAGGYNEQFF | TGTGCTAGCAGCTCCCTAGCGGGAGGCTACAATGAGCAGTTCTTC | TRBV7-7 | 15 | TRBD2 | TRBJ2-1 | .
CASSLRSGGTGELFF | TGCGCCAGCAGCCTACGGTCGGGGGGTACCGGGGAGCTGTTTTTT | TRBV4-3 | 15 | TRBD2 | TRBJ2-2 | .
CASSISGTTDYEQYF | TGTGCCAGCAGCATATCCGGGACTACCGACTACGAGCAGTACTTC | TRBV6-2/TRBV6-3 | 15 | TRBD2 | TRBJ2-7 | once
CASSLVTEVDGYTF | TGTGCCAGCAGCTTGGTTACCGAGGTAGATGGCTACACCTTC | TRBV5-4 | 14 | . | TRBJ1-2 | .
CASLLRFVGASGANVLTF | TGTGCCAGCCTACTTCGTTTTGTGGGGGCCTCTGGGGCCAACGTCCTGACTTTC | TRBV27 | 18 | . | TRBJ2-6 | .
CASSPGLGQGYEQYF | TGTGCCAGCTCACCCGGTTTGGGACAGGGGTACGAGCAGTACTTC | TRBV18 | 15 | TRBD1 | TRBJ2-7 | few
CASSLGGSGTGAEQYF | TGTGCCAGCAGCTTGGGGGGATCCGGGACAGGGGCCGAGCAGTACTTC | TRBV5-6 | 16 | TRBD1 | TRBJ2-7 | .
CASSVRLAGTDTQYF | TGCGCCAGCAGCGTCCGACTAGCTGGGACAGATACGCAGTATTTT | TRBV5-1 | 15 | TRBD2 | TRBJ2-3 | .
CASSSGLAGDTQYF | TGTGCCAGCAGCTCGGGATTAGCTGGAGATACGCAGTATTTT | TRBV5-4 | 14 | . | TRBJ2-3 | .
CASSLSGNTIYF | TGTGCCAGCAGCTTGAGTGGAAACACCATATATTTT | TRBV7-8 | 12 | . | TRBJ1-3 | .
CASSLTRGESETQYF | TGTGCCAGCAGTTTGACCCGGGGGGAGTCTGAGACCCAGTACTTC | TRBV27 | 15 | TRBD2 | TRBJ2-5 | .
CASSETPGGNTEAFF | TGTGCCAGCAGTGAAACCCCAGGGGGGAACACTGAAGCTTTCTTT | TRBV6-1 | 15 | TRBD1 | TRBJ1-1 | .
CASSPGTSGRLRVQYF | TGTGCCAGCAGCCCTGGGACTAGCGGGAGGCTGAGGGTCCAGTACTTC | TRBV14 | 16 | TRBD2 | TRBJ2-5 | .
CASSSPGTGNTEAFF | TGTGCCAGCAGTTCTCCTGGGACAGGGAACACTGAAGCTTTCTTT | TRBV6-6 | 15 | TRBD1 | TRBJ1-1 | .